This T cell receptor beta chain stems from a study of blood T cell repertoires in COVID-19 (dated by TCRdb to the early 2020s). In the study overall: Samples from collaborators originated in the United States, Italy and Spain and spanned both the acute and convalescent phases of COVID-19. The prospective study material was composed of cDNA or gDNA derived from T cells, B-cell-depleted T cells, or PBMCs. The dataset comprised deeply sampled blood TCRbeta repertoires from subjects exposed to, actively infected with, or recovered from COVID-19. A freely available public database, intended as a resource for researchers studying the immune response to SARS-CoV-2, is where the repertoires were released. The samples were drawn from two sources: the first 160 participants of the ongoing ImmuneRACE study, and 950 to 1,500 subjects contributed by 6 global collaborators. Sample metadata almost always included a de-identified subject ID, COVID-19 status, age in years and sex. HLA class I and class II types, where available, came from metadata supplied by the sample provider rather than from assay-based typing.

V and J are truncated by 1 base and 5 bases respectively, leaving an intervening sequence of 10 bases. CDR1 and CDR2 (SGHKS, YYEKEE) derive from the germline V gene (reference sequence). From cysteine to phenylalanine, the CDR3 is 14 amino acids long. The kept DNA is CDR3 alone, 42 bases in frame from the first base. TCRbeta CDR3 regions were amplified from genomic DNA using the immunoSEQ Assay, a bias-controlled multiplex PCR. The authors' pipeline ran thus. The number of nucleated cells in each sample was estimated by amplification of reference gene primers within the assay. To quantify the absolute abundance of each unique TCRbeta CDR3 rearrangement, sequence reads were collapsed and filtered. Productive Simpson clonality was computed per sample as the square root of Simpson's diversity index over productive rearrangements. The source is immuneACCESS, and TCRdb retained only in-frame sequences with V and J called. Part of the clones is not carried over; for the studies checked, unresolved V genes explain less than half of this, and the remainder is unexplained. From that table come the V and J calls and clone size; the DNA was used to work out D and trimming. Across this sample there are 250,000 or so clones, with about 86% seen only once. The ten most abundant clones make up approximately 2% of the sample.

Collaborating institutions collected whole blood in K2EDTA tubes following their own protocols. Collaborator samples were shipped for TCRbeta analysis as frozen whole blood, isolated PBMCs, or DNA extracted from either sample type. Overall study outcomes, separate from this receptor: Clinical and demographic metadata were provided uncurated, with the amount varying by source and participant.

A note on this clone: The specificity of this receptor is unknown. No much larger clone is present one base from it, and per-base qualities are unavailable.

Sequenced material: peripheral blood. The chain is assembled from TRBV5-5 and TRBJ1-5, with TRBD1 tentatively as D gene (6 bases match). The TCR comes from a man aged 30 to 45 with active or convalescent COVID-19. The CDR3 protein sequence reads: CASSLWTAHQPQHF. In nucleotide form, the sequence is TGTGCCAGCAGCTTGTGGACAGCACATCAGCCCCAGCATTTT.